Below, 13 T cell receptor beta chains from the same sample are listed, as sequenced in a study of blood T cell repertoires in COVID-19. Clones were sequenced by immunoSEQ multiplex PCR, and TCRdb holds only the in-frame ones, with some missing. The sample includes about 100,000 clones, roughly nine tenths of them seen just once. Material: peripheral blood. These receptors were obtained from a human donor with active COVID-19. The donor label of this sample is uncertain.

The chain combines TRBV5-4 with TRBJ1-3, with 7 bases matching TRBD1. Germline V CDR1 and CDR2: SGHNT, YYREEE (reference sequence). The V segment lost 3 bases and the J segment 1 base; nucleotides outside the gene matches: 1. The CDR3 is 14 amino acids. CDR3 in DNA: TGTGCCAGCAGCTCACAGGGGTCTGGAAACACCATATATTTT. Translating gives CASSSQGSGNTIYF. Full variable domain (missing parts from reference TRBV5-4 and TRBJ1-3): ETGVTQSPTHLIKTRGQQVTLRCSSQSGHNTVSWYQQALGQGPQFIFQYYREEENGRGNFPPRFSGLQFPNYSSELNVNALELDDSALYLCASSSQGSGNTIYFGEGSWLTVV.

V gene TRBV3-1 (or the pseudogene TRBV3-2) combines with J gene TRBJ1-6, with 11 bases that match TRBD1. V gave up 2 bases and J gave up 10 bases; unmatched junction bases: 7. The CDR3 covers 16 residues. Germline CDR1 reads LGHDT; CDR2 reads YNNKEL (reference sequence). The CDR3 region is CASSQTTGTGGSPLHF. In DNA, the CDR3 is TGTGCCAGCAGCCAAACGACCGGGACAGGGGGGTCACCCCTCCACTTT.

The chain is built from TRBV18 and TRBJ2-5; 7 bases align to TRBD2. The CDR3 loop spans 19 amino acids. In germline, CDR1 is KGHSH, CDR2 LQKENI. The V gene end was trimmed by 5 bases and the J gene end by 4 bases; junction bases not matched to a gene: 22. CDR3 bases: TGTGCCAGCTCAGCCAGAGACGATCGCGGGGGTATCGGGAGAGAGACCCAGTACTTC. Translating it yields CASSARDDRGGIGRETQYF.

The chain links TRBV10-1 to TRBJ2-1, with 13 bases that match TRBD2. Germline values: CDR1 WNHNN, CDR2 SYGVQD (reference sequence). V trimming: 2 bases; J trimming: 9 bases; junction bases outside the gene matches: 13. The CDR3 runs 18 residues. The CDR3 is CASSEASTGTSGEGEQFF. DNA of the CDR3: TGCGCCAGCAGTGAGGCCAGCACCGGGACTAGCGGGGAGGGTGAGCAGTTCTTC.

This chain links TRBV6-5 with TRBJ2-5, with D perhaps TRBD2 (6 bases). Germline V gene data show CDR1 as MNHEY and CDR2 as SVGAGI. The CDR3 spans 14 residues. The V end lost 4 bases, the J end lost 5 bases, and 14 bases lay between the germline ends. DNA of the CDR3: TGTGCCAGCAGTTCGAGCGGGTCGGCGGAGACCCAGTACTTC. Encoded protein: CASSSSGSAETQYF.

J is TRBJ2-3 and V is TRBV7-9; D is undetermined. The CDR3 length is 16 residues. Germline loops: CDR1 SEHNR, CDR2 FQNEAQ (reference sequence). Trimming pared 5 bases from V and 2 bases from J, leaving 17 bases between. For the CDR3, the DNA is TGTGCCAGCAGCCCCAGATGGTTACAGACCACAGATACGCAGTATTTT. Translating gives CASSPRWLQTTDTQYF.

V and J are TRBV12-3 or TRBV12-4 and TRBJ2-2; D is perhaps TRBD2 (5 bases). CDR3 length: 12 amino acids. Between the trimmed V and J ends, which lost 3 bases and 7 bases, there was a span of 6 bases. CDR3 sequence (DNA): TGTGCCAGCAGTTTGAGGGACGGGGAGCTGTTTTTT. Translated, it gives CASSLRDGELFF.

The J gene is TRBJ1-1, the V gene TRBV14, with D tentatively TRBD1 (5 bases). The V end lost 8 bases, the J end lost 4 bases, and 11 bases lay between the germline ends. Germline CDR1 SGHDN, CDR2 FVKESK. There are 12 residues in the CDR3. The CDR3 DNA is TGTGCCAGCGGTTGGGGGGGCACTGAAGCTTTCTTT. The encoded protein is CASGWGGTEAFF.

Only one count was recorded for this clone. This sequence joins TRBV5-1 and TRBJ2-7, with TRBD2 matching over 8 bases. Trimming at V came to 4 bases and at J to 5 bases, leaving 2 bases not matched to a gene. The germline CDR1 and CDR2 sequences are SGHRS and YFSETQ. The CDR3 runs 12 residues. CDR3 region: CASSPGGDEQYF. In nucleotides, the CDR3 is TGCGCCAGCAGCCCGGGGGGGGACGAGCAGTACTTC.

V and J are TRBV19 and TRBJ1-5, with D perhaps TRBD1 (6 bases). The germline gives CDR1 LNHDA, CDR2 SQIVND (reference sequence). Trimming shortened V by 7 bases and J by 3 bases, and 13 bases separated the two germline ends. The CDR3 covers 14 residues. DNA of the CDR3: TGTGCCAGTATCCAAAGGGGGAACAATCAGCCCCAGCATTTT. Residues: CASIQRGNNQPQHF.

The chain combines TRBV6-6 with TRBJ2-3; a possible D gene is TRBD2 (6 bases). Trimming took off 5 bases at V and 8 bases at J, with 20 bases between the two ends. The germline gives CDR1 MNHNY, CDR2 SVGAGI (reference sequence). This CDR3 is built from 15 residues. The CDR3 bases are TGTGCCAGCAGTGCCCCCAACTTGGACGGGGGTACGCAGTATTTT. Protein product: CASSAPNLDGGTQYF.

The chain uses TRBV15 and TRBJ2-7; TRBD1 matches 9 bases. The length of the CDR3 is 19 residues. Germline V gives CDR1 LNHNV, CDR2 YYDKDF (reference sequence). The ends lost 5 bases at V and 3 bases at J; junction bases unmatched: 20. CDR3: CATSALRDRDGSVVYEQYF. The DNA of the CDR3 is TGTGCCACCAGCGCACTCCGGGACAGGGATGGTAGCGTGGTCTACGAGCAGTACTTC.

CDR3 in amino acids: CASSHTQGTGSYEQYF. CDR3 bases: TGTGCCAGCAGCCACACGCAGGGGACAGGTTCCTACGAGCAGTACTTC. The chain uses TRBV13 and TRBJ2-7; 8 positions match TRBD1. The CDR3 extends over 16 amino acids. Germline V CDR1 and CDR2: PRHDT, FYEKMQ (reference sequence). Unmatched junction bases numbered 10, after V lost 5 bases and J lost 1 base.